This entry concerns a single TCR beta chain. The record originates from a study of shared clonotypes between healthy human individuals. Looking at the study overall: The people who gave samples were a couple of women and three men aged 18 to 49.

Per germline, CDR1 SGHNT and CDR2 YYREEE (reference sequence). Trimming shortened V by 4 bases and J by 5 bases, and 21 bases separated the two germline ends. The CDR3 sequence is 16 residues long. On sorted subsets, replicate PCRs used 150 to 250 ng DNA, or 31,000 or so T cell genomes. Clones were read by immunoSEQ multiplex PCR, and TCRdb kept only the in-frame ones, dropping some. The table records around 2,000,000 clones, roughly 96% of them present only once. The chain employs TRBV5-4 and TRBJ1-2; a possible D gene is TRBD1 (6 bases). Sequences were obtained from naive CD4+ T cells sorted from blood. As for subset: CD45RA+ positively selected. This receptor was obtained from a man between 18 and 29 years old in good health. The CDR3 reads CASSIPSGGGQYGYTF. CDR3 sequence (DNA): TGTGCCAGCAGCATCCCTTCCGGCGGGGGCCAGTATGGCTACACCTTC.